What follows describes a single TCR beta chain. The antigen is undetermined. Generation of TCR beta libraries employed quantitative 5'-RACE incorporating molecular barcodes. TCRdb processed the 5' RACE reads anew with MiXCR; each CDR3 protein has one entry. The sample lists 470,000 or so distinct CDR3 sequences; roughly 27% were seen once. The sample belongs to a study of CD8 T cells in ankylosing spondylitis. Broader study findings: Ankylosing spondylitis blood seemed to carry a telltale TCR beta motif made of roughly 8 highly homologous variants. Disease-associated clones were CD8+ and fairly uncommon in peripheral blood. Prior work had noted some motif variants in reactive arthritis blood and synovial fluid. Matched ankylosing spondylitis synovial fluid reportedly contained a significantly enriched population of disease-linked clones.

Germline CDR1 is MNHEY and CDR2 is SVGAGI. V dropped 4 bases and J dropped 8; count of bases not matched to a gene: 20. CDR3 length equals 18 residues. The sequenced sample was blood, either unsorted or a sorted T cell fraction (not recorded which). The source is a male donor with ankylosing spondylitis. The gene calls are TRBV6-5 and TRBJ2-1; 7 nucleotides align to TRBD2. CDR3 region: CASSSPTNRRTSRDEQFF. The CDR3 DNA reads as TGTGCCAGCAGTTCACCAACCAACCGGAGGACTAGTAGGGATGAGCAGTTCTTC.